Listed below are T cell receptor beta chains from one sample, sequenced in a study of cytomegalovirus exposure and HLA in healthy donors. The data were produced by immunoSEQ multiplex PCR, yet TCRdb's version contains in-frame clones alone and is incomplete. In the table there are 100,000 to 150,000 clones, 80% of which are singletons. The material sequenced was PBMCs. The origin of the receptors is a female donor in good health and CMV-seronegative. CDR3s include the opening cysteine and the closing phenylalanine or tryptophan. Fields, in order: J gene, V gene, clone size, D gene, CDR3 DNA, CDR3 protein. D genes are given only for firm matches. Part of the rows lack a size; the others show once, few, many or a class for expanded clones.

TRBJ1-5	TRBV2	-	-	TGTGCCAGCAGTGAGAGGAGCAATCAGCCCCAGCATTTT	CASSERSNQPQHF
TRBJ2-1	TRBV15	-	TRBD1	TGTGCCACCAGCAGCCCTATCCGGACAGGGCGGGATGAGCAGTTCTTC	CATSSPIRTGRDEQFF
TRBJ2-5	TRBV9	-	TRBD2	TGTGCCAGCACCCGTTGGGCGGGAGGTGGTGAGACCCAGTACTTC	CASTRWAGGGETQYF
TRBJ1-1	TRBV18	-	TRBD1	TGTGCCAGCTCAGGGGTGGGGACAGGGGAAGCTTTCTTT	CASSGVGTGEAFF
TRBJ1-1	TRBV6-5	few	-	TGTGCCAGCAGCTCTCAGGGGCGAGGAAACACTGAAGCTTTCTTT	CASSSQGRGNTEAFF
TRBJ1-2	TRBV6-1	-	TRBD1	TGTGCCAGCAGCTCGGACAGGGCGGCCTATGGCTACACCTTC	CASSSDRAAYGYTF
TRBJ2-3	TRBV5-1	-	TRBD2	TGCGCCAGCAGCCGGGACTACGGGAGCACAGATACGCAGTATTTT	CASSRDYGSTDTQYF
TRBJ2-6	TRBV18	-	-	TGTGCCAGCTCACCACCTGCGGGGGCTGGGGCCAACGGCCTGACTTTC	CASSPPAGAGANGLTF
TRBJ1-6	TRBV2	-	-	TGTGCCAGCAGTGATTTAGCCCCGGTAGGACCCCTCCACTTT	CASSDLAPVGPLHF
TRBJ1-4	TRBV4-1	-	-	TGCGCCAGCAGCCAAGGACTAGGTTCTGCAGGTGAAAAACTGTTTTTT	CASSQGLGSAGEKLFF
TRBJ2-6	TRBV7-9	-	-	TGTGCCAGCAGCTCGACCCACAGGGCTGGGGCCAACGTCCTGACTTTC	CASSSTHRAGANVLTF
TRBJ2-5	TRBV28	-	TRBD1	TGTGCCAGCAGCCCCTCTCGTGGTAGGGGGCTAGAGACCCAGTACTTC	CASSPSRGRGLETQYF
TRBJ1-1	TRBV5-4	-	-	TGTGCCAGCAGCTTAGGGGGATCCAGGGACACTGAAGCTTTCTTT	CASSLGGSRDTEAFF
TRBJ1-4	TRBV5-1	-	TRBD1	TGCGCCAGCAGCTTGGGGGGACAGGGGACAACTAATGAAAAACTGTTTTTT	CASSLGGQGTTNEKLFF
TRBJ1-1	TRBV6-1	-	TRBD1	TGTGCCAGCAAGATACAGGGGGCCATGAACACTGAAGCTTTCTTT	CASKIQGAMNTEAFF
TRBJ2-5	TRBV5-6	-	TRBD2	TGTGCCAGCAGCTCCGGGACTAGCGGGGGCCGGGCCCAGTACTTC	CASSSGTSGGRAQYF
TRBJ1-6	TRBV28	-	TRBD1	TGTGCCAGCAGTACAAAGTACAGGGGAAGCTCACCCCTCCACTTT	CASSTKYRGSSPLHF
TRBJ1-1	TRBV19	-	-	TGTGCCAGTAGTATGAGGACTGGGAACACTGAAGCTTTCTTT	CASSMRTGNTEAFF
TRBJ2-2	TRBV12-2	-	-	TGTGCAAGTCGCATTACAGGGCCCAACGGGGAGCTGTTTTTT	CASRITGPNGELFF
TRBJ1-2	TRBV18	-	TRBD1	TGTGCCAGCTCAATCGGGACAGGGAAAGATGGCTACACCTTC	CASSIGTGKDGYTF
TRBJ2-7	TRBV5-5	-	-	TGTGCCAGCAGCCGAGAGGCTGGGGGGAGCTCCTACGAGCAGTACTTC	CASSREAGGSSYEQYF
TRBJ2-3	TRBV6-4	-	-	TGTGCCAGCAGTGAGTTGGCGGGAGATACGCAGTATTTT	CASSELAGDTQYF
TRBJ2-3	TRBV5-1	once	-	TGCGCCAGCAGCTTGGAAGCGGAGCCAGATACGCAGTATTTT	CASSLEAEPDTQYF
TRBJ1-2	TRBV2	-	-	TGTGCCAGCAGTGAACTGGGGGGTAGGACCTATGGCTACACCTTC	CASSELGGRTYGYTF
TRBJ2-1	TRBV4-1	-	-	TGCGCCAGCAGCCAAGATGACAGCTTGAGCTCCTACAATGAGCAGTTCTTC	CASSQDDSLSSYNEQFF